The subject of this entry is one T cell receptor beta chain. In the original workflow: Reference gene primers were amplified, and this amplification served to estimate nucleated cell counts. TCRdb's table, derived via immunoSEQ multiplex PCR, lists solely in-frame clones and lacks some. For V, J and clone size, that table is used; D and trimming come from the DNA. The table lists tens of thousands of clones, nearly 85% of them singletons, with roughly 28% in the top ten. CDR3 length: 14 amino acids. The V segment lost 8 bases and the J segment 6 bases; nucleotides outside the gene matches: 9. Germline V gene data show CDR1 as LNHDA and CDR2 as SQIVND (reference sequence). This record comes from a study of blood T cell repertoires in COVID-19. Study background: Whether acute or convalescent, the COVID-19 samples came from the United States, Italy and Spain. T cells, B-cell-depleted T cells, or PBMCs provided the cDNA or gDNA that served as material.

The sample taken for sequencing was peripheral blood. The chain recombines TRBV19 with TRBJ2-7, with 11 nucleotides matching TRBD1. This TCR was recovered from an elderly woman with acute or convalescent COVID-19. The CDR3 region is CASSRDRGISEQYF. The CDR3 bases are TGTGCCAGTTCCCGGGACAGGGGGATCAGCGAGCAGTACTTC.